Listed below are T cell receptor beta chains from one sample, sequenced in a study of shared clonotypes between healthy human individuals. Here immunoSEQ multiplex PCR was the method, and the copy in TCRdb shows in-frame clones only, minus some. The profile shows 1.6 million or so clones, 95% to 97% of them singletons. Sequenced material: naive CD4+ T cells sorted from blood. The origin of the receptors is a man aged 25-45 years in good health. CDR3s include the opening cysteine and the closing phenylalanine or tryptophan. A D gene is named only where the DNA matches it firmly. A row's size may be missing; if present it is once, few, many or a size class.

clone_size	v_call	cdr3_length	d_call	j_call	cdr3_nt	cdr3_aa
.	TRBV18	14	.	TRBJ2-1	TGTGCCAGCTCCCCCGGGATTGCCGGGTATGAGCAGTTCTTC	CASSPGIAGYEQFF
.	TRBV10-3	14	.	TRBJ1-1	TGTGCCATCAGTGAGCTACAGGTGAACACTGAAGCTTTCTTT	CAISELQVNTEAFF
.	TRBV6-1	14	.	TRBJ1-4	TGTGCCAGCAGCGCCGGGACCTTTAATGAAAAACTGTTTTTT	CASSAGTFNEKLFF
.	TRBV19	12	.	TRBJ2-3	TGTGCCACCAAGGGGCGCACAGATACGCAGTATTTT	CATKGRTDTQYF
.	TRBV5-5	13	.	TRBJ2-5	TGTGCCAGCAGCTTAGGGGGTTCTGAGACCCAGTACTTC	CASSLGGSETQYF
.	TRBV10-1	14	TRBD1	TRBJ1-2	TGCGCCAGCAGTGAGCACCGGGACAGCTATGGCTACACCTTC	CASSEHRDSYGYTF
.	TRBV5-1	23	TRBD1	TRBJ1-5	TGCGCCAGCACCTTAACAGGGATCGGCCGGGACAGGGCTGAAGGTGGGAACAATCAGCCCCAGCATTTT	CASTLTGIGRDRAEGGNNQPQHF
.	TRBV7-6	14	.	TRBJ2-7	TGTGCCAGCAGCCCCATTGAGGGGGTGGTGAAGCAGTACTTC	CASSPIEGVVKQYF
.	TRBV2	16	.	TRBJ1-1	TGTGCCAGCAGTCGGAGTATGGGGTCGATTGGCACTGAAGCTTTCTTT	CASSRSMGSIGTEAFF
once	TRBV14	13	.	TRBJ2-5	TGTGCCAGCAGCCAAGGAAAGACGGCCACCCAGTACTTC	CASSQGKTATQYF
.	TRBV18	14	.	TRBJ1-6	TGTGCCAGCTCAGAAGGCGGGCCCAATTCACCCCTCCACTTT	CASSEGGPNSPLHF
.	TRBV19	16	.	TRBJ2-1	TGTGCCAGTAGTATAGATGTGGGGACGATATACAATGAGCAGTTCTTC	CASSIDVGTIYNEQFF
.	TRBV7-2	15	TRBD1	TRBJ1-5	TGTGCCAGCAGCTCCCAGGGGGGGGTCGGTCAGCCCCAGCATTTT	CASSSQGGVGQPQHF
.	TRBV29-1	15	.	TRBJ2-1	TGCAGCGTGAGGGGACCCACGAGCTCCTACAATGAGCAGTTCTTC	CSVRGPTSSYNEQFF
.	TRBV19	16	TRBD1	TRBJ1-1	TGTGCCAGTAGTATTTGGGACAGCCCCAAGAGCGGTGAAGCTTTCTTT	CASSIWDSPKSGEAFF
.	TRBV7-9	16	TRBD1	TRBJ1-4	TGTGCCAGCAGCGCTGGGACAGGGGAACTTAATGAAAAACTGTTTTTT	CASSAGTGELNEKLFF
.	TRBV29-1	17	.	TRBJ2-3	TGCAGCGTCGGGGTTGACCTGCTCCCACGGGGCACAGATACGCAGTATTTT	CSVGVDLLPRGTDTQYF
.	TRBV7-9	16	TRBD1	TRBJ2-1	TGTGCCAGCAGCCTAATAGGACAGGGTAGGAGGAATGAGCAGTTCTTC	CASSLIGQGRRNEQFF
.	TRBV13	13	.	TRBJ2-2	TGTGCCAGCACCCCCCTAGGTACCGGGGAGCTGTTTTTT	CASTPLGTGELFF
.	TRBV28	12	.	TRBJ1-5	TGTGCCAGCAGCCGCCTTAATCAGCCCCAGCATTTT	CASSRLNQPQHF
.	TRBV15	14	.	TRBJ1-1	TGTGCCACCAGCTATAAGTCGGGTGGCACTGAAGCTTTCTTT	CATSYKSGGTEAFF
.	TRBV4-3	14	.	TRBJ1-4	TGCGCCAGCAGCCACAGGACGGCGGATGAAAAACTGTTTTTT	CASSHRTADEKLFF
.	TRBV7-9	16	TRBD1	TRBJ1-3	TGTGCCAGCAGCTCGAGGGACAGAGACTCTGGAAACACCATATATTTT	CASSSRDRDSGNTIYF
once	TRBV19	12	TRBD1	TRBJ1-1	TGTGCCAGTAGTACCGGACAGGGGGTGTTAGGGTTT	CASSTGQGVLGF
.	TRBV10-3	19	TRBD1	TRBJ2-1	TGTGCCATCAGTGACCGACAGGGGGCGATGACCACAAAAAGGGATGAGCAGTTCTTC	CAISDRQGAMTTKRDEQFF
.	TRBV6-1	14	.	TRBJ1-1	TGTGCCAGCAGGAGAAAGCAGGGGAACACTGAAGCTTTCTTT	CASRRKQGNTEAFF
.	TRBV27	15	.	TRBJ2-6	TGTGCCAGCACAGAACTCCCGCCTGGGGCCAACGTCCTGACTTTC	CASTELPPGANVLTF
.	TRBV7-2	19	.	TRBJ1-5	TGTGCCAGCAGCTACCGACCGTCAGGGCTTGGGTCGAGCAATCAGCCCCAGCATTTT	CASSYRPSGLGSSNQPQHF
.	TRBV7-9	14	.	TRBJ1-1	TGTATATCCGGTGCAGGGTCGGTGAACACTGAAGCTTTCTTT	CISGAGSVNTEAFF
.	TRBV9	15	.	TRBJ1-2	TGTGCCAGCAGCGTGGGCCAGGGGAAGAACTATGGCTACACCTTC	CASSVGQGKNYGYTF
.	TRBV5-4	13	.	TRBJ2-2	TGTGCCAGCAGTTATACAGGGACCGGGGAGCTGTTTTTT	CASSYTGTGELFF